The 21 T cell receptor beta chains below come from one sample, sequenced in a study of blood T cell repertoires in COVID-19. Profiling relied on immunoSEQ multiplex PCR, and the TCRdb table lists in-frame clones only, not all of them. The table has around 110,000 clones, approximately 84% seen once; the top ten hold less than 1.5%. Sequencing was done on a sample of peripheral blood. These TCRs come from a man aged 35 to 55 with acute or convalescent COVID-19.

V usage is TRBV7-3 and J usage is TRBJ2-1; TRBD1 agrees at 9 bases. Germline trimming cut 4 bases from V and 9 bases from J; bases unmatched to any gene: 16. This CDR3 is 17 amino acids long. Per germline, CDR1 SGHTA and CDR2 FQGTGA. This CDR3 reads CASSYTGGVRSRGEQFF. The CDR3 DNA reads as TGTGCCAGCAGCTACACAGGGGGCGTAAGGTCCCGAGGTGAGCAGTTCTTC.

The chain combines TRBV18 with TRBJ2-5, with TRBD2 matching over 10 bases. The J segment lost 5 bases and the V segment lost 5 bases, leaving 11 bases of the junction unmatched. CDR3 length equals 16 residues. Germline V lookup: CDR1 KGHSH, CDR2 LQKENI. The DNA for the CDR3 is TGTGCCAGCTCATCATGGACTAGCGGAGTGGGGGAGACCCAGTACTTC. It translates to CASSSWTSGVGETQYF.

The V and J genes are TRBV25-1 and TRBJ2-5, with 9 nucleotides matching TRBD2. This CDR3 is built from 14 residues. CDR1 is MGHDK and CDR2 is SYGVNS in the germline V gene. The ends lost 4 bases at V and 4 bases at J; junction bases unmatched: 4. The CDR3 sequence: CASSGGGVRETQYF. The CDR3 nucleotides read TGTGCCAGCAGTGGCGGGGGGGTTAGAGAGACCCAGTACTTC. The variable domain in full, with the rest retrieved from reference TRBV25-1 and TRBJ2-5, is EADIYQTPRYLVIGTGKKITLECSQTMGHDKMYWYQQDPGMELHLIHYSYGVNSTEKGDLSSESTVSRIRTEHFPLTLESARPSHTSQYLCASSGGGVRETQYFGPGTRLLVL.

The rearrangement links TRBV7-2 to TRBJ2-1; 7 nucleotides line up with TRBD2. CDR3 length: 14 residues. Germline CDR1 SGHTA, CDR2 FQGNSA. V lost 0 bases and J lost 4; bases outside the gene matches: 0. DNA of the CDR3: TGTGCCAGCAGCTTAGCGGGAGGGTACAATGAGCAGTTCTTC. Translation gives CASSLAGGYNEQFF.

The chain is built from TRBV11-2 and TRBJ2-5, with TRBD1 as a possible D gene (6 bases). The V end was cut by 5 bases, the J end by 1 base, with 14 bases between. The CDR3 is 15 residues long. CDR1 and CDR2 (germline): SGHAT, FQNNGV. CDR3 amino acids: CASSLTYRVQETQYF. CDR3 DNA sequence: TGTGCCAGCAGCCTGACCTACAGGGTCCAAGAGACCCAGTACTTC. Supplemented by reference TRBV11-2 and TRBJ2-5, the full variable domain reads EAGVAQSPRYKIIEKRQSVAFWCNPISGHATLYWYQQILGQGPKLLIQFQNNGVVDDSQLPKDRFSAERLKGVDSTLKIQPAKLEDSAVYLCASSLTYRVQETQYFGPGTRLLVL.

This chain links TRBV7-9 with TRBJ1-4; TRBD1 matches at 8 bases. There are 14 residues in the CDR3. CDR1 SEHNR and CDR2 FQNEAQ come from the germline V gene (reference sequence). V dropped 5 bases and J dropped 7; count of bases not matched to a gene: 6. The CDR3 nucleotides read TGTGCCAGCAGCCAGGGGGCTCAGGGTGAAAAACTGTTTTTT. Its protein is CASSQGAQGEKLFF.

This rearrangement joins TRBV6-5 to TRBJ2-3; the D gene is possibly TRBD1 (5 bases). This CDR3 is 14 amino acids long. V shed 4 bases and J shed 4 bases, with 12 bases lying between them. Germline assignment: CDR1 MNHEY and CDR2 SVGAGI. The CDR3 DNA follows: TGTGCCAGCAGTTCCTGGACATGGTCAGATACGCAGTATTTT. Translated: CASSSWTWSDTQYF.

Turning to this clone: At one of its ends the junction is not consistent with the germline gene, which may arise from a read error. J is TRBJ2-1 and V is TRBV7-8, with 7 positions matching TRBD2. CDR1 SGHVS and CDR2 FQNEAQ come from the germline V gene. The CDR3 consists of 14 residues. The CDR3 protein is CASSPWTSVNGQFF. The CDR3 DNA sequence: TGTGCCAGCAGCCCCTGGACTAGTGTCAATGGGCAGTTCTTC.

The genes are TRBV5-4 and TRBJ1-6; 8 nucleotides line up with TRBD1. J was trimmed by 7 bases and V by 4 bases; bases with no gene match: 10. The CDR3 is 16 residues long. From germline, CDR1 is SGHNT and CDR2 YYREEE (reference sequence). The chain's CDR3 is CASSQRTGSWNSPLHF. DNA for the CDR3: TGTGCCAGCAGCCAACGGACAGGGTCTTGGAATTCACCCCTCCACTTT.

V gene TRBV25-1 combines with J gene TRBJ2-3, with D possibly TRBD1 on 6 matching bases. The CDR3 spans 16 residues. In germline, CDR1 is MGHDK, CDR2 SYGVNS. Deletions cut 2 bases from V and 0 bases from J, with 12 bases between. CDR3 protein: CASSERGSSSTDTQYF. In DNA, the CDR3 is TGTGCCAGCAGTGAAAGGGGGAGCTCTAGCACAGATACGCAGTATTTT.

This clone was seen just once. CDR3 loop: CASSTGSSYGYTF. The CDR3 bases are TGTGCCAGCAGCACGGGGTCTAGCTATGGCTACACCTTC. This chain connects TRBV3-1 (or the pseudogene TRBV3-2) to TRBJ1-2, with no clear D. CDR3 length equals 13 residues. Germline V CDR1 and CDR2: LGHDT, YNNKEL (reference sequence). The V gene lost 5 bases and the J gene lost 4 bases, with 11 bases spanning the gap.

This chain joins TRBV6-5 and TRBJ2-7; 11 nucleotides match TRBD2. Germline V gives CDR1 MNHEY, CDR2 SVGAGI. Trimming removed 2 bases from V and 5 bases from J; junction bases left unmatched: 8. The CDR3 runs to 16 residues. Written as DNA, the CDR3 is TGTGCCAGCAGTTACCTACTAGCGGGAGCTAAGAACGAGCAGTACTTC. Its protein product is CASSYLLAGAKNEQYF.

The rearrangement uses TRBV25-1 and TRBJ2-7; D unclear. The CDR3 loop spans 13 amino acids. The V gene lost 3 bases and the J gene lost 1 base, with 7 bases spanning the gap. Per the germline V gene, CDR1 is MGHDK and CDR2 is SYGVNS. CDR3 bases: TGTGCCAGCAGTGATGGCGGATCCTACGAGCAGTACTTC. Residues: CASSDGGSYEQYF.

The chain combines TRBV10-3 with TRBJ2-1; D possibly corresponds to TRBD2 (5 bases). Per germline, CDR1 ENHRY and CDR2 SYGVKD. The ends were cut back, 3 bases at V and 6 bases at J, with 9 bases in the middle. This CDR3 spans 13 amino acids. Written as DNA, the CDR3 is TGTGCCATCAGTGATTGGACTTTCAATGAGCAGTTCTTC. This translates into CAISDWTFNEQFF.

On this clone: This sample includes further DNA sequences coding for the same CDR3. The chain employs TRBV19 and TRBJ2-3; 8 bases agree with TRBD1. V shed 5 bases, J shed 4 bases, and the junction held 2 bases outside the gene matches. The CDR3 totals 13 residues. Looked up from germline, CDR1 is LNHDA and CDR2 is SQIVND (reference sequence). This chain's CDR3 is CASSLQGADTQYF. The CDR3 DNA is TGTGCCAGTAGTTTACAGGGGGCAGATACGCAGTATTTT.

The sample holds a few counts of this clone. The V and J genes are TRBV7-3 and TRBJ2-7; D might be TRBD2 (6 bases). This CDR3 comprises 16 residues. Germline CDR1 reads SGHTA; CDR2 reads FQGTGA. V gave up 8 bases and J gave up 3 bases, with 23 bases separating them. The CDR3 region is CASGAYGRVSGYEQYF. DNA for the CDR3: TGTGCCAGCGGGGCCTATGGCAGAGTTAGCGGCTACGAGCAGTACTTC.

This chain joins TRBV6-5 and TRBJ2-7; no firm D call. The CDR3 runs to 13 residues. Germline loops: CDR1 MNHEY, CDR2 SVGAGI. The V end was cut by 0 bases, the J end by 7 bases, with 10 bases between. CDR3 region: CASSYSSVNEQYF. CDR3 bases: TGTGCCAGCAGTTACTCGTCTGTAAATGAGCAGTACTTC.

The chain is built from TRBV11-2 and TRBJ2-7; D is uncertain. V was clipped by 0 bases and J by 6 bases, with 18 bases between them. This CDR3 region has 16 residues. Germline lookup yields CDR1 SGHAT and CDR2 FQNNGV. The CDR3 DNA reads TGTGCCAGCAGCTTAGATTGGATCCCCCCCCGAGGCGAGCAGTACTTC. This sequence encodes CASSLDWIPPRGEQYF.

The rearrangement links TRBV5-6 to TRBJ1-1; D is unresolved. This CDR3 comprises 11 residues. Germline V gene lookup returns CDR1 SGHDT and CDR2 YYEEEE. With 7 bases removed from V and 12 bases from J, the gap between germline ends came to 16 bases. The CDR3 loop is CASHRLRVTFF. The CDR3 nucleotides read TGTGCCAGCCATCGGTTGAGGGTAACTTTCTTT.

The DNA for the CDR3 is TGTGCCACCAGCAGAGACCGCGGGACCGGTGGGAGGAACGAGCAGTACTTC. This encodes CATSRDRGTGGRNEQYF. This chain links TRBV15 with TRBJ2-7, with TRBD2 as a possible D gene (6 bases). V was pared by 0 bases and J by 5 bases, with 20 bases between. Germline V lookup: CDR1 LNHNV, CDR2 YYDKDF (reference sequence). The CDR3 covers 17 residues.

The rearrangement joins TRBV6-5 to TRBJ2-1; D may be TRBD1 (6 bases). Trimming shortened V by 4 bases and J by 7 bases, and 8 bases separated the two germline ends. Germline CDR1 is MNHEY and CDR2 is SVGAGI. The CDR3 consists of 12 residues. DNA of the CDR3: TGTGCCAGCAGTTCGGACAGAAATGAGCAGTTCTTC. Translated: CASSSDRNEQFF.